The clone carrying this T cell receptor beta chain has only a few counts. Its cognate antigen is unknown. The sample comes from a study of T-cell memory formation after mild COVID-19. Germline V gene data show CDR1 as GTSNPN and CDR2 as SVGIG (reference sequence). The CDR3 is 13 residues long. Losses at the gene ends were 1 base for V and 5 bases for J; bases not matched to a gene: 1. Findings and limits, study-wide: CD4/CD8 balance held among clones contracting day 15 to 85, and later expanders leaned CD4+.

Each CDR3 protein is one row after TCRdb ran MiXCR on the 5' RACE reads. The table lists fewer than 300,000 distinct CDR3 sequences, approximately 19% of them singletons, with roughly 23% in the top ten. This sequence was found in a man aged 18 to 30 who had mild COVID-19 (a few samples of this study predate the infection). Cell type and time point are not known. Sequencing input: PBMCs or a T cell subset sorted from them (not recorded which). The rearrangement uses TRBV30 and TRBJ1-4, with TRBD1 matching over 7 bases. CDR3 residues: CAWSGDSNEKLFF. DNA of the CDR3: TGTGCCTGGAGTGGGGACAGCAATGAAAAACTGTTTTTT.